These 22 T cell receptor beta chains originate from one sample sequenced in a study of blood T cell repertoires in COVID-19. Here immunoSEQ multiplex PCR was the method, and the copy in TCRdb shows in-frame clones only, minus some. The table has about 59,000 clones, roughly 80% seen once. Sample: peripheral blood. The origin of the receptors is a woman aged 50 to 60 with active or convalescent COVID-19.

The J gene is TRBJ1-4, the V gene TRBV2, with a possible D match to TRBD1 (5 bases). V was pared by 6 bases and J by 0 bases, with 20 bases between. Germline V gives CDR1 SNHLY, CDR2 FYNNEI. The CDR3 runs 18 residues. In DNA, the CDR3 is TGTGCCAGCAGCCCTAGACAGTCTTCCAAGGCAACTAATGAAAAACTGTTTTTT. Translated, it gives CASSPRQSSKATNEKLFF. The variable domain in full, completed from reference TRBV2 and TRBJ1-4, reads EPEVTQTPSHQVTQMGQEVILRCVPISNHLYFYWYRQILGQKVEFLVSFYNNEISEKSEIFDDQFSVERPDGSNFTLKIRSTKLEDSAMYFCASSPRQSSKATNEKLFFGSGTQLSVL.

The V call is TRBV9, the J call TRBJ2-1; the D gene is possibly TRBD2 (8 bases). Germline values: CDR1 SGDLS, CDR2 YYNGEE. The CDR3 has 23 residues. Trimming stripped 0 bases from V and 8 bases from J, with 39 bases between. This chain's CDR3 is CASSVGRGRMGGRPSYRRDEQFF. Here the CDR3 DNA reads TGTGCCAGCAGCGTAGGCAGGGGGAGAATGGGCGGGAGGCCAAGTTACCGGCGCGATGAGCAGTTCTTC.

This clone was observed a single time. The chain is built from TRBV5-6 and TRBJ2-3; 8 positions agree with TRBD2. After removal of 1 base from V and 3 bases from J, the junction contained 7 bases not matched to a gene. CDR1 SGHDT and CDR2 YYEEEE come from the germline V gene. This CDR3 region has 16 residues. This chain's CDR3 is CASSLLERGWTDTQYF. CDR3 nucleotides: TGTGCCAGCAGCTTGTTGGAGCGGGGGTGGACAGATACGCAGTATTTT.

A few counts support this clone. The CDR3 nucleotides are TGTGCCAGCAGTTCACCGGGACAACTGAACACTGAAGCTTTCTTT. This gives the protein CASSSPGQLNTEAFF. This rearrangement joins TRBV28 to TRBJ1-1; possibly TRBD1 for D (6 bases). The germline V gene has CDR1 MDHEN and CDR2 SYDVKM. This CDR3 comprises 15 residues. The V gene lost 4 bases and the J gene lost 0 bases, with 12 bases spanning the gap.

In its sample, this clone ranks as medium-sized. Distinct nucleotide sequences in the sample also encode this CDR3. The genes are TRBV28 and TRBJ1-4; D unclear. V was trimmed by 1 base and J by 1 base, leaving 10 bases between them. CDR3 length: 16 residues. The germline V gene has CDR1 MDHEN and CDR2 SYDVKM. CDR3 sequence (DNA): TGTGCCAGCAGTTTATTTGGGCAAGGAACTAATGAAAAACTGTTTTTT. It yields the protein CASSLFGQGTNEKLFF.

The gene calls are TRBV4-1 and TRBJ2-1, with 7 bases that match TRBD2. The CDR3 consists of 15 residues. V was clipped by 6 bases and J by 1 base; unmatched bases: 6. From germline, CDR1 is MGHRA and CDR2 YSYEKL. CDR3 sequence (DNA): TGCGCCAGCAGTTTTCGGGAGGTATCCTACAATGAGCAGTTCTTC. Translation: CASSFREVSYNEQFF.

This chain connects TRBV3-1 (or the pseudogene TRBV3-2) to TRBJ2-1; 7 bases are shared with TRBD2. The CDR3 totals 17 residues. Germline assignment: CDR1 LGHDT and CDR2 YNNKEL (reference sequence). J was trimmed by 3 bases and V by 1 base; bases with no gene match: 9. The CDR3 sequence is CASSQGGGAGNYNEQFF. CDR3 DNA sequence: TGTGCCAGCAGCCAAGGGGGAGGGGCGGGGAACTACAATGAGCAGTTCTTC.

This clone was seen repeatedly, ten times or more. This sequence joins TRBV19 and TRBJ2-2, with D hard to call. The CDR3 consists of 16 residues. V was pared by 1 base and J by 4 bases, with 13 bases between. Germline lookup yields CDR1 LNHDA and CDR2 SQIVND (reference sequence). The CDR3 region has the DNA TGTGCCAGTAGTATAGTGACTGGGTTTGTCACCGGGGAGCTGTTTTTT. Its protein is CASSIVTGFVTGELFF.

In the case of this clone: Relative to the germline gene, one junction end is altered; a read error may explain this. The gene calls are TRBV10-1 and TRBJ2-7, with D tentatively TRBD2 (6 bases). Germline-derived CDR1 and CDR2 are WNHNN and SYGVQD (reference sequence). The CDR3 has 12 amino acids. The CDR3, as DNA: TGCGCCAGCAGTATGGAGGGCTACGGGCAGTACTTC. Its translation is CASSMEGYGQYF.

The chain carries TRBV19 and TRBJ1-3; no clear D gene. The germline V gene encodes CDR1 LNHDA and CDR2 SQIVND (reference sequence). There are 13 residues in the CDR3. The ends were cut back, 7 bases at V and 1 base at J, with 8 bases in the middle. CDR3 region: CASKRESGNTIYF. CDR3 in DNA: TGTGCCAGTAAGCGGGAGTCTGGAAACACCATATATTTT.

This clone has just one count. This chain joins TRBV20-1 and TRBJ1-5; 7 positions match TRBD1. The CDR3 loop spans 15 amino acids. CDR1 and CDR2 (germline): DFQATT, SNEGSKA (reference sequence). J was trimmed by 0 bases and V by 3 bases; bases with no gene match: 5. The CDR3 nucleotides read TGCAGTGCTAGTCCAGGGGGAGGTAGCAATCAGCCCCAGCATTTT. Translating it yields CSASPGGGSNQPQHF.

V usage is TRBV7-9 and J usage is TRBJ2-7; 9 bases fit TRBD1. V was pared by 3 bases and J by 3 bases, with 6 bases of the junction left unmatched. The CDR3 is made up of 15 amino acids. CDR1 SEHNR and CDR2 FQNEAQ come from the germline V gene (reference sequence). This CDR3 is CASSLDRGFFYEQYF. The CDR3 DNA sequence: TGTGCCAGCAGCTTGGACAGGGGTTTTTTCTACGAGCAGTACTTC.

The V and J genes are TRBV5-8 and TRBJ2-3, with D unresolved. The CDR3 length is 16 residues. The germline gives CDR1 SGHTS, CDR2 YDEGEE. The V end lost 4 bases, the J end lost 2 bases, and 17 bases lay between the germline ends. CDR3 in amino acids: CASSLNIEPLTDTQYF. The CDR3, as DNA: TGTGCCAGCAGCCTTAATATAGAGCCCCTCACAGATACGCAGTATTTT. The full variable domain, rest sourced from reference TRBV5-8 and TRBJ2-3, is EAGVTQSPTHLIKTRGQQATLRCSPISGHTSVYWYQQALGLGLQFLLWYDEGEERNRGNFPPRFSGRQFPNYSSELNVNALELEDSALYLCASSLNIEPLTDTQYFGPGTRLTVL.

The chain combines TRBV30 with TRBJ1-4; D remains unclear. The length of the CDR3 is 13 residues. Germline values: CDR1 GTSNPN, CDR2 SVGIG (reference sequence). Trimming took 2 bases from V and 7 from J, leaving 11 bases between them. The CDR3 DNA reads as TGTGCCTGGAGTATATCGGGGTCTGAAAAACTGTTTTTT. The encoded protein is CAWSISGSEKLFF.

This rearrangement joins TRBV7-9 to TRBJ2-1, with 11 bases lining up with TRBD2. V lost 2 bases to trimming and J lost 6 bases; unmatched junction nucleotides: 3. The germline V gene encodes CDR1 SEHNR and CDR2 FQNEAQ (reference sequence). This CDR3 region has 15 residues. The CDR3 nucleotides are TGTGCCAGCAGCTTATTCCTAGCGGGAGGCAATGAGCAGTTCTTC. The encoded protein is CASSLFLAGGNEQFF.

The chain has TRBV29-1 and TRBJ2-1; no firm D call. Trimming cost V 6 bases and J 7 bases, with 16 bases left between them. This CDR3 has 13 residues. CDR1 SQVTM and CDR2 ANQGSEA come from the germline V gene. CDR3 region: CSVALSSVNEQFF. The DNA of the CDR3 is TGCAGCGTCGCACTCTCCTCGGTAAATGAGCAGTTCTTC.

The sample holds a few counts of this clone. The chain carries TRBV30 and TRBJ2-1; 15 bases are shared with TRBD2. Germline trimming cut 3 bases from V and 7 bases from J; bases unmatched to any gene: 10. CDR3 length equals 17 residues. In germline, CDR1 is GTSNPN, CDR2 SVGIG (reference sequence). The CDR3, as DNA: TGTGCCTGGAGCGCAGGACTAGCGGGAGGGCCACGGAATGAGCAGTTCTTC. Translated: CAWSAGLAGGPRNEQFF.

The chain links TRBV6-2 or TRBV6-3 to TRBJ2-7, with D possibly TRBD2 on 6 matching bases. This CDR3 contains 13 residues. Trimming took 5 bases from V and 3 from J, leaving 11 bases between them. Germline assignment: CDR1 MNHEY and CDR2 SVGEGT. The CDR3 spells CASSGGSFYEQYF. In DNA form, the CDR3 reads TGTGCCAGCAGTGGGGGGTCCTTCTACGAGCAGTACTTC.

This chain connects TRBV10-3 to TRBJ2-3, with TRBD2 identical over 7 bases. This CDR3 comprises 14 residues. J lost 5 bases, V lost 4 bases, and 6 bases had no gene match. From germline, CDR1 is ENHRY and CDR2 SYGVKD. CDR3 amino acids: CAISGGGVVDTQYF. Here the CDR3 DNA reads TGTGCCATCAGTGGGGGGGGAGTGGTAGATACGCAGTATTTT.

CDR3 sequence reads: CASRTGVDYEQYF. The CDR3 region has the DNA TGTGCCAGCAGGACAGGGGTTGACTACGAGCAGTACTTC. This sequence joins TRBV12-3 or TRBV12-4 and TRBJ2-7, with TRBD1 matching 8 bases. The V gene end was trimmed by 6 bases and the J gene end by 3 bases; junction bases not matched to a gene: 4. This CDR3 contains 13 residues.

In its sample, this clone was seen a few times. This rearrangement joins TRBV12-3 or TRBV12-4 to TRBJ2-3; no reliable D call. V was trimmed by 3 bases and J by 5 bases, leaving 6 bases between them. CDR3 size: 12 residues. Here the CDR3 reads CASSFSRDTQYF. CDR3 nucleotides: TGTGCCAGCAGTTTTTCGCGAGATACGCAGTATTTT.

The chain combines TRBV30 with TRBJ2-1; D is unresolved. The V gene lost 2 bases and the J gene lost 3 bases, with 11 bases spanning the gap. This CDR3 contains 14 residues. The germline V gene has CDR1 GTSNPN and CDR2 SVGIG (reference sequence). The CDR3 DNA is TGTGCCTGGAGTAAGCTAGTAAACTACAATGAGCAGTTCTTC. Translating gives CAWSKLVNYNEQFF.